These T cell receptor beta chains were read from a single sample in a study of liver allograft versus peripheral blood T cells. TCRdb re-called the reads with MiXCR, one entry per CDR3 protein. The sample records fewer than 9,500 distinct CDR3 sequences, roughly 17% being singletons. These receptors came from a human patient who had a liver transplant. The graft donor may account for some of the T cells. CDR3s include the opening cysteine and the closing phenylalanine or tryptophan. D genes are given only for firm matches. Rows give clone size only sometimes, using once, few, many, or a class for an expanded clone.

NA	TRBV12-3/TRBV12-4	many	TRBJ2-5	TGTGCCAGCAGTTTAGGGATCCAAGAGACCCAGTACTTC	CASSLGIQETQYF
TRBD1	TRBV29-1	many	TRBJ1-4	TGCAGCGGACAGGGGGCCAATGAAAAACTGTTTTTT	CSGQGANEKLFF
NA	TRBV27	medium-sized	TRBJ1-4	TGTGCCAGCAGTTTAATGGGCCCAGGTAGTGAAAAACTGTTTTTT	CASSLMGPGSEKLFF
NA	TRBV30	once	TRBJ2-3	TGTGCCTGGAGTATCCCCCGGACGTTTGCAGATACGCAGTATTTT	CAWSIPRTFADTQYF
NA	TRBV19	medium-sized	TRBJ1-5	TGTGCCAGTAACAGGATCGGGGTGAGTAATCAGCCCCAGCATTTT	CASNRIGVSNQPQHF
NA	TRBV7-2	many	TRBJ1-1	TGTGCCAGCAGCTTCCAGGGGTCGGGGACTGAAGCTTTCTTT	CASSFQGSGTEAFF
NA	TRBV5-5	medium-sized	TRBJ1-2	TGTGCCAGCAGCTTGGAAGGGAACTATGGCTACACCTTC	CASSLEGNYGYTF
NA	TRBV19	NA	TRBJ2-5	TGTGCCAGTAGTCGGCGGATTGGCCAAGAGACCCAGTACTTC	CASSRRIGQETQYF
NA	TRBV9	once	TRBJ1-4	TGTGCCAGCAGCGTAGGTTGGACAACTAATGAAAAACTGTTTTTT	CASSVGWTTNEKLFF
NA	TRBV20-1	NA	TRBJ2-1	TGCAGTGCTCCCCGGGGATACAATGAGCAGTTCTTC	CSAPRGYNEQFF
NA	TRBV9	NA	TRBJ1-1	TGTGCCAGCAGCGTTCTGGAAAACACTGAAGCTTTCTTT	CASSVLENTEAFF
NA	TRBV5-1	few	TRBJ1-4	TGCGCCAGCAGCCTCGGGACTGTCCCTCCGAATGAAAAACTGTTTTTT	CASSLGTVPPNEKLFF
NA	TRBV6-5	NA	TRBJ1-5	TGTGCCAGCAGTTACCGACAGGCGAATCAGCCCCAGCATTTT	CASSYRQANQPQHF
TRBD1	TRBV7-9	medium-sized	TRBJ1-2	TGTGCCAGCAGCTCGCGGACAGGGCCTAACTATGGCTACACCTTC	CASSSRTGPNYGYTF
NA	TRBV19	medium-sized	TRBJ1-5	TGTGCCAGTAGAAACACTCTGCGAGTCATGCCCCAGCATTTT	CASRNTLRVMPQHF
NA	TRBV20-1	few	TRBJ2-7	TGCAGTGCTAGAAACGACCGCTCCTACGAGCAGTACTTC	CSARNDRSYEQYF
NA	TRBV6-5	many	TRBJ1-1	TGTGCCAGCAGTCCCAGAGTGAACACTGAAGCTTTCTTT	CASSPRVNTEAFF
NA	TRBV10-3	medium-sized	TRBJ1-1	TGTGCCATCAGTGAGCCGAGCGGGGTGAGGACTGAAGCTTTCTTT	CAISEPSGVRTEAFF
NA	TRBV25-1	NA	TRBJ2-3	TGTGCCACCTGGGGACCGCTTAGCACAGATACGCAGTATTTT	CATWGPLSTDTQYF
TRBD1	TRBV15	medium-sized	TRBJ1-2	TGTGCCACCAGCAGGGGACAGGAAGATGGCTACACCTTC	CATSRGQEDGYTF
NA	TRBV7-2	medium-sized	TRBJ1-3	TGTGCCAGCAGCCTACAGGGATACTCTGGAAACACCATATATTTT	CASSLQGYSGNTIYF
NA	TRBV30	medium-sized	TRBJ1-5	TGTGCCTGGAGCCAAGGAGGCAGCAATCAGCCCCAGCATTTT	CAWSQGGSNQPQHF
NA	TRBV7-3	few	TRBJ1-1	TGTGCCAGCAGCTTCGAGAGGGACACTGAAGCTTTCTTT	CASSFERDTEAFF
NA	TRBV6-5	many	TRBJ2-7	TGTGCCAATACTTCTGGACAGCTCTACGAGCAGTACTTC	CANTSGQLYEQYF